Given below is one TCR beta chain in context. Trimming took off 7 bases at V and 9 bases at J, with 19 bases between the two ends. Germline V lookup: CDR1 MDHEN, CDR2 SYDVKM. The CDR3 length is 14 residues. Using a J-beta primer mix together with a sample-barcoded 5' primer, a second PCR was run for roughly 6 to 12 cycles. From the 5' RACE reads, TCRdb called clonotypes with MiXCR, one entry per CDR3 protein. The sample holds about 1,500,000 distinct CDR3 sequences, 42% seen once. The entry originates in a study of blood T cells in healthy people across ages. Sequences were obtained from blood. This TCR came from a woman under 30 in good health. The J gene is TRBJ2-1, the V gene TRBV28, with no clear D. DNA of the CDR3: TGTGCCAGCACCCGGCTTAGGGCTTCCGGTGAGCAGTTCTTC. Protein product: CASTRLRASGEQFF.